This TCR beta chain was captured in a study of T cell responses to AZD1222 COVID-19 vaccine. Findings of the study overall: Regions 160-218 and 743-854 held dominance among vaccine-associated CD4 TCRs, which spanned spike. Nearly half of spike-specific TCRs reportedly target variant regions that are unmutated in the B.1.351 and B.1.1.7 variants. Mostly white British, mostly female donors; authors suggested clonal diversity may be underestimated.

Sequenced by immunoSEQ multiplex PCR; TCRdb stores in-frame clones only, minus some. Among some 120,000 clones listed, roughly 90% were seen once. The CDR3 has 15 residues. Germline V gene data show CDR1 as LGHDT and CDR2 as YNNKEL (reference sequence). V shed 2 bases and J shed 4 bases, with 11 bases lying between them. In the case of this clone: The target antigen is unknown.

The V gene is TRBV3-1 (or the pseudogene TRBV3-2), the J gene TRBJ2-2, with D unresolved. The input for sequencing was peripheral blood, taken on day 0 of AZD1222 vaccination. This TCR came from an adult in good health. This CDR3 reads CASSQSVGRTGELFF. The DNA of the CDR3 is TGTGCCAGCAGCCAATCCGTCGGGCGCACCGGGGAGCTGTTTTTT.